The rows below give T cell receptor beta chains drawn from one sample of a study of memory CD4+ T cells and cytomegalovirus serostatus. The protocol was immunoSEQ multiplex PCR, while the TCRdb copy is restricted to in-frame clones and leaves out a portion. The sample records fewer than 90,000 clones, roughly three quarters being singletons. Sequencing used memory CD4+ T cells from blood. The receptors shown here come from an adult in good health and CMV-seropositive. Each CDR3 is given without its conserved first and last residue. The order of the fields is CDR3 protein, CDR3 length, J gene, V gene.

ASSEGGTQY	9	TRBJ2-3	TRBV6-1
ASRSLGDYGYT	11	TRBJ1-2	TRBV19
ASSTGNEQF	9	TRBJ2-1	TRBV7-2
ASSLPSLNTEAF	12	TRBJ1-1	TRBV28
ASSPSRGQRNTIY	13	TRBJ1-3	TRBV5-4
ASSKRRLAPYNEQF	14	TRBJ2-1	TRBV21-1
ASSLSPTQETQY	12	TRBJ2-5	TRBV7-2
ASSLGGAVADTQY	13	TRBJ2-3	TRBV2
ASSLDGNTEAF	11	TRBJ1-1	TRBV11-3
ASRPPGMDGYT	11	TRBJ1-2	TRBV25-1
SVGRAGTWNEQF	12	TRBJ2-1	TRBV29-1
ASSSGRIAAYNEQF	14	TRBJ2-1	TRBV6-6
ASSLVQGPTGNTIY	14	TRBJ1-3	TRBV2
ASSIEGRAGVDKLF	14	TRBJ1-4	TRBV4-3
ASGAGPVSYNSPLH	14	TRBJ1-6	TRBV18
ASSETGPTGGQY	12	TRBJ2-7	TRBV28
ASSLNRGTEQF	11	TRBJ2-1	TRBV14
SAPTGEGYT	9	TRBJ1-2	TRBV20-1
ASTSVAGSTGELF	13	TRBJ2-2	TRBV7-2
ASTPGPGEDQPQH	13	TRBJ1-5	TRBV7-6
ASSEGLPLQETQY	13	TRBJ2-5	TRBV5-5
ASSTLPTTGPTTYGYT	16	TRBJ1-2	TRBV19
ASSLNRQVGAF	11	TRBJ1-1	TRBV11-2
ASSARRVIPTGGGSLLRDSPLH	22	TRBJ1-6	TRBV10-2
ASSSGGSQETQY	12	TRBJ2-5	TRBV11-3
ARFRVFNSYEQY	12	TRBJ2-7	TRBV28
ASSESGRYGYT	11	TRBJ1-2	TRBV25-1
AWEGRNYGYT	10	TRBJ1-2	TRBV30
ASSRLAGANTGELF	14	TRBJ2-2	TRBV11-3
ASSFRRSAGNTIY	13	TRBJ1-3	TRBV6-6
ASSDPGRSPGGDEQF	15	TRBJ2-1	TRBV10-1
ASSPPRGATGTGELF	15	TRBJ2-2	TRBV4-2
ASLRDVTRTEAF	12	TRBJ1-1	TRBV2
ASSPGPGANEKLF	13	TRBJ1-4	TRBV7-6
ASSRREGLAMSETQY	15	TRBJ2-5	TRBV5-1
ASSLQGTSGNTGELF	15	TRBJ2-2	TRBV4-2
ASSAVGSNSPLH	12	TRBJ1-6	TRBV9
ATSRVLGGGNQPQH	14	TRBJ1-5	TRBV15
ASSPQGGDTGELF	13	TRBJ2-2	TRBV5-1
ASRSQGTGNTEAF	13	TRBJ1-1	TRBV28
ASSLSGSNYGYT	12	TRBJ1-2	TRBV5-1
AWSVTGAGIVNQPQH	15	TRBJ1-5	TRBV30
ASTSRERMETQY	12	TRBJ2-5	TRBV19
ASSSSASGGYEQY	13	TRBJ2-7	TRBV5-6